Shown below are 19 T cell receptor beta chains from a single sample sequenced in a study of regulatory T cells in long-lasting Graves disease. Construction of the TCR beta libraries employed iRepertoire HTBI primers in conjunction with Arm-PCR of CDR3 regions. TCRdb used MiXCR to reprocess the multiplex PCR reads, holding one entry per CDR3 protein. Of about 620,000 distinct CDR3 sequences in the sample, approximately 15% are singletons; the top ten hold approximately 18%. Time point described: newly diagnosed GD, antithyroid drugs for less than 3 months. Extracted PBMC RNA gave rise to the TCR library. The same specimen was also included in a second study, on T cells in Graves' hyperthyroidism and ophthalmopathy.

The sequences come from peripheral blood mononuclear cells (PBMCs), collected at new diagnosis, from a patient treated with antithyroid drugs. Receptors originate from a woman in her twenties or thirties with Graves disease.

This clonotype has ten or more counts. The chain couples TRBV6-1 to TRBJ2-2; 9 nucleotides line up with TRBD1. V trimming: 10 bases; J trimming: 5 bases; junction bases outside the gene matches: 8. The germline V gene encodes CDR1 MNHNS and CDR2 SASEGT. The CDR3 has 14 amino acids. CDR3 nucleotide sequence: TGTGCCATCCGGGGACAGGGAAGAACCGGGGAGCTGTTTTTT. Translated, it gives CAIRGQGRTGELFF.

This clonotype appeared many times. This chain connects TRBV28 to TRBJ1-5; no reliable D call. This CDR3 is 15 amino acids long. V was shortened by 7 bases and J by 4 bases, with 17 bases between the two germline ends. Germline CDR1 is MDHEN and CDR2 is SYDVKM. The CDR3 is CASTQIGRLNQPQHF. The CDR3 DNA follows: TGTGCCAGCACTCAAATCGGGCGGCTGAATCAGCCCCAGCATTTT.

The table lists this clonotype with many counts. CDR3 sequence: CASRYTGELFF. The CDR3 DNA is TGTGCCAGCAGGTACACCGGGGAGCTGTTTTTT. J is TRBJ2-2 and V is TRBV12-3 or TRBV12-4; D is ambiguous. There are 11 residues in the CDR3. Deletions cut 6 bases from V and 3 bases from J, with 2 bases between.

This clonotype was recorded a few times. The V gene is TRBV19, the J gene TRBJ2-7; the match to TRBD2 covers 8 bases. There are 16 residues in the CDR3. The V gene's germline CDR1 is LNHDA and CDR2 SQIVND (reference sequence). Trimming removed 5 bases from V and 1 base from J; junction bases left unmatched: 10. The CDR3: CASSPQSSGRSYEQYF. The DNA for the CDR3 is TGTGCCAGTAGTCCCCAATCTAGCGGGCGGTCCTACGAGCAGTACTTC.

This chain uses TRBV5-4 with TRBJ2-1; D uncertain. Germline CDR1 reads SGHNT; CDR2 reads YYREEE (reference sequence). The V and J ends lost 4 bases and 8 bases respectively, with 16 bases between them. This CDR3 has 14 amino acids. CDR3 coding DNA: TGTGCCAGCAGCCAAGGCCCCACGAAGGATGAGCAGTTCTTC. It encodes CASSQGPTKDEQFF.

This clonotype has only a few counts. The genes are TRBV5-1 and TRBJ2-3; D assignment may be TRBD1 or TRBD2 (5 bases each). CDR3 length equals 15 residues. Germline V lookup: CDR1 SGHRS, CDR2 YFSETQ. The V and J ends lost 5 bases and 2 bases respectively, with 15 bases between them. The CDR3 sequence: CASSLGDGNTDTQYF. CDR3 DNA sequence: TGCGCCAGCAGTCTAGGGGACGGGAACACAGATACGCAGTATTTT. The entire variable domain, with the rest obtained from reference TRBV5-1 and TRBJ2-3, is as follows: KAGVTQTPRYLIKTRGQQVTLSCSPISGHRSVSWYQQTPGQGLQFLFEYFSETQRNKGNFPGRFSGRQFSNSRSEMNVSTLELGDSALYLCASSLGDGNTDTQYFGPGTRLTVL.

This clonotype occurred many times. The chain links TRBV12-3 or TRBV12-4 to TRBJ2-1; the match to TRBD2 covers 8 bases. The CDR3 extends over 16 amino acids. J was trimmed by 8 bases and V by 3 bases; bases with no gene match: 12. This CDR3 is CASSFPGSGSFDEQFF. In DNA form, the CDR3 reads TGTGCCAGCAGTTTTCCGGGGAGCGGGAGTTTCGATGAGCAGTTCTTC.

The chain combines TRBV7-2 with TRBJ1-4; D not resolved. V shed 6 bases and J shed 3 bases, with 14 bases lying between them. CDR1 SGHTA and CDR2 FQGNSA come from the germline V gene. The CDR3 is made up of 15 amino acids. The CDR3 nucleotides read TGTGCCAGCAGGACGAACGGGTTCCCTAATGAAAAACTGTTTTTT. Protein product: CASRTNGFPNEKLFF.

This clonotype was counted only a few times. V and J are TRBV27 and TRBJ2-7; the match to TRBD2 covers 11 bases. The CDR3 spans 15 residues. J lost 2 bases, V lost 8 bases, and 8 bases had no gene match. Germline V gene lookup returns CDR1 MNHEY and CDR2 SMNVEV (reference sequence). The CDR3 DNA sequence: TGTGCCAGCGGCCAGAAACTAGCGGGAGCCTACGAGCAGTACTTC. This sequence encodes CASGQKLAGAYEQYF.

The V gene is TRBV19, the J gene TRBJ2-2; D gene unclear. The germline V gene has CDR1 LNHDA and CDR2 SQIVND (reference sequence). CDR3 length: 13 amino acids. Between the trimmed V and J ends, which lost 7 bases and 7 bases, there was a span of 13 bases. As DNA, the CDR3 is TGTGCCAGTAAGGTCCTTGGGAACGGGGAGCTGTTTTTT. Translating it yields CASKVLGNGELFF.

Ten or more counts support this clonotype. The rearrangement joins TRBV6-1 to TRBJ1-6; no definite D call. CDR3 size: 17 residues. Germline CDR1 and CDR2: MNHNS and SASEGT. The V and J ends lost 1 base and 6 bases respectively, with 16 bases between them. CDR3 sequence (DNA): TGTGCCAGCAGTGAAGGTTCCTTGGCCGTTCGTAATTCACCCCTCCACTTT. This gives the protein CASSEGSLAVRNSPLHF.

V and J are TRBV30 and TRBJ2-5; D gene ambiguous. Germline loops: CDR1 GTSNPN, CDR2 SVGIG (reference sequence). The length of the CDR3 is 11 residues. Trimming shortened V by 2 bases and J by 2 bases, and 3 bases separated the two germline ends. The CDR3 spells CAWSPQETQYF. The CDR3 DNA reads as TGTGCCTGGAGTCCGCAAGAGACCCAGTACTTC.

This clonotype was recorded at least ten times. The chain uses TRBV10-3 and TRBJ2-7; 9 bases align to TRBD1. This CDR3 is built from 14 residues. Losses at the gene ends were 2 bases for V and 4 bases for J; bases not matched to a gene: 3. In germline, CDR1 is ENHRY, CDR2 SYGVKD. The CDR3 nucleotides are TGTGCCATCAGTGAGAAAGGACAGGGGTACGAGCAGTACTTC. Protein product: CAISEKGQGYEQYF.

This clonotype has more than one count but fewer than ten. The J gene is TRBJ1-6, the V gene TRBV2; TRBD1 aligns across 9 bases. V was clipped by 8 bases and J by 6 bases; unmatched bases: 5. The CDR3 is 14 residues long. Germline-derived CDR1 and CDR2 are SNHLY and FYNNEI. The CDR3 protein is CASGGQGRNSPLHF. The CDR3 nucleotides are TGTGCCAGCGGAGGACAGGGGCGTAATTCACCCCTCCACTTT. Full variable domain (missing parts from reference TRBV2 and TRBJ1-6): EPEVTQTPSHQVTQMGQEVILRCVPISNHLYFYWYRQILGQKVEFLVSFYNNEISEKSEIFDDQFSVERPDGSNFTLKIRSTKLEDSAMYFCASGGQGRNSPLHFGNGTRLTVT.

The chain combines TRBV7-6 with TRBJ2-1; D is unresolved. The CDR3 sequence is 13 residues long. Between the trimmed V and J ends, which lost 4 bases and 0 bases, there was a span of 4 bases. The germline V gene has CDR1 SGHVS and CDR2 FNYEAQ. The chain's CDR3 is CASSSRSYNEQFF. CDR3 bases: TGTGCCAGCAGCTCCCGCTCCTACAATGAGCAGTTCTTC.

The table lists this clonotype with many counts. V and J are TRBV6-1 and TRBJ1-5; 9 bases agree with TRBD1. CDR3 length: 15 amino acids. Germline lookup yields CDR1 MNHNS and CDR2 SASEGT. The junction had 10 bases not matched to a gene; V was cut back by 8 bases and J by 5 bases. The CDR3 DNA reads TGTGCCAGCGGTCGCAACAGGGGGCGGGATCAGCCCCAGCATTTT. This codes for CASGRNRGRDQPQHF.

The V gene is TRBV7-9, the J gene TRBJ2-5; possible D gene TRBD1, 6 bases. The CDR3 consists of 14 residues. Germline CDR1 SEHNR, CDR2 FQNEAQ (reference sequence). V was cut by 5 bases and J by 4 bases, with 14 bases left in between. CDR3 nucleotides: TGTGCCAGCAGCCTGGCACAGGGTGGAGAGACCCAGTACTTC. It encodes CASSLAQGGETQYF.

This clonotype turned up a few times. The chain employs TRBV30 and TRBJ2-7, with 7 bases aligning to TRBD1. The CDR3 runs to 15 residues. Germline lookup yields CDR1 GTSNPN and CDR2 SVGIG (reference sequence). The J segment lost 2 bases and the V segment lost 3 bases, leaving 10 bases of the junction unmatched. The CDR3 DNA sequence: TGTGCCTGGAGACCCAGGGATACAGGGGCCTACGAGCAGTACTTC. It encodes CAWRPRDTGAYEQYF.

This clonotype was seen many times. J is TRBJ2-7 and V is TRBV9; D assignment may be TRBD1 or TRBD2 (5 bases each). Deletions cut 0 bases from V and 6 bases from J, with 10 bases between. Germline V lookup: CDR1 SGDLS, CDR2 YYNGEE. CDR3 length: 13 residues. In DNA form, the CDR3 reads TGTGCCAGCAGCGTAGTATCTGGGGGCGAGCAGTACTTC. Protein sequence: CASSVVSGGEQYF.